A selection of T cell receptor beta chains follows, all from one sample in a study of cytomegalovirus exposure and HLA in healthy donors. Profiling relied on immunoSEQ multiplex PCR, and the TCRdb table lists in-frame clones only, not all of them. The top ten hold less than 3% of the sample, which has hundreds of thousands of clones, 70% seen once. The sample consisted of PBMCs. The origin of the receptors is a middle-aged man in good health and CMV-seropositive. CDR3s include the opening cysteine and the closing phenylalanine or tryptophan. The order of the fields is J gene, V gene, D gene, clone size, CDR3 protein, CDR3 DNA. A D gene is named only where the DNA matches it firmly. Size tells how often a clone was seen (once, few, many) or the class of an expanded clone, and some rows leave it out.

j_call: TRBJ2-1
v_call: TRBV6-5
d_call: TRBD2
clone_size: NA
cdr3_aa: CASSRGLSSYNEQFF
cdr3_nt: TGTGCCAGCAGCCGGGGACTATCCTCCTACAATGAGCAGTTCTTC

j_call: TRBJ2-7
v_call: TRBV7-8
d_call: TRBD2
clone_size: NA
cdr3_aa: CASSLASGGARFYEQYF
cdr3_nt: TGTGCCAGCAGCTTAGCTAGCGGGGGGGCTAGGTTCTACGAGCAGTACTTC

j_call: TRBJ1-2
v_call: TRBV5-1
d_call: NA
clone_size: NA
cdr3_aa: CASSSTGGDYGYTF
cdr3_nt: TGCGCCAGCAGCTCTACGGGGGGGGACTATGGCTACACCTTC

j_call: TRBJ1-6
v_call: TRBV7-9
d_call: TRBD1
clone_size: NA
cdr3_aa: CSSSTGGPTETLHF
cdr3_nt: TGTTCCAGCAGCACAGGGGGCCCCACGGAGACCCTCCACTTT

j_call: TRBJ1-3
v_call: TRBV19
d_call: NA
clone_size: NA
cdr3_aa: CASTPSGISGNTIYF
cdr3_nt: TGTGCCAGTACCCCGTCAGGGATCTCTGGAAACACCATATATTTT

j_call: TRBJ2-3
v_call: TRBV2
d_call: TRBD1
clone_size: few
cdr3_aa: CATGRDRGPSGQYF
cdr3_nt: TGTGCCACCGGCCGGGACAGGGGCCCCTCCGGGCAGTATTTT

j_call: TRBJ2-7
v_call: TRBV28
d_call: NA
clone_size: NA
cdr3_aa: CASSFGRALRLGQYF
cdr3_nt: TGTGCCAGCAGTTTTGGCAGGGCGTTACGTCTGGGGCAGTACTTC

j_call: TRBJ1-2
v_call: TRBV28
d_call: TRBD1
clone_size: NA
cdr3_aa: CASKRNRGYDGYTF
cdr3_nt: TGTGCCAGCAAGAGAAACAGGGGATACGACGGCTACACCTTC

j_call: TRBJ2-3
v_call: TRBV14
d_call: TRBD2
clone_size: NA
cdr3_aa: CASSSGASGGTDTQYF
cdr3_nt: TGTGCCAGCAGCTCGGGTGCTAGCGGGGGCACAGATACGCAGTATTTT

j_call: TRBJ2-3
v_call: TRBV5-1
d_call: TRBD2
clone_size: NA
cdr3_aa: CASSFQGLAGGSTDTQYF
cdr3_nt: TGCGCCAGCAGCTTCCAGGGACTAGCGGGGGGAAGCACAGATACGCAGTATTTT

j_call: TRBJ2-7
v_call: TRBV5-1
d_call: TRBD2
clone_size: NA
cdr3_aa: CASSGLAGASYEQYF
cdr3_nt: TGCGCCAGCAGCGGCTTAGCGGGGGCCTCCTACGAGCAGTACTTC

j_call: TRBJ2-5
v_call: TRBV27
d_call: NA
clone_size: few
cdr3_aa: CASSLYPGSIGETQYF
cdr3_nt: TGTGCCAGCAGTTTATATCCAGGGTCGATAGGAGAGACCCAGTACTTC

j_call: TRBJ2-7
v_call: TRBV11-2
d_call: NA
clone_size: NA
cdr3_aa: CASSPGYGSSYEQYF
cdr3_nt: TGTGCCAGCAGCCCGGGTTACGGGAGCTCCTACGAGCAGTACTTC

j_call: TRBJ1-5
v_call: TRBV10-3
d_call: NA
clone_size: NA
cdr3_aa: CAISEAGPNQPQHF
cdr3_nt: TGTGCCATCAGTGAGGCGGGCCCCAATCAGCCCCAGCATTTT

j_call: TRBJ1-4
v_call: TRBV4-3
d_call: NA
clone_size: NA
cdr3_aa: CASSRWRAKDEKLFF
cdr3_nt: TGCGCCAGCAGCCGCTGGAGGGCGAAGGATGAAAAACTGTTTTTT

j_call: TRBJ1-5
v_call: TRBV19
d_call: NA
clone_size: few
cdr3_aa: CASSIGRQAQTQHF
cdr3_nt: TGTGCCAGTAGTATAGGTCGGCAGGCCCAGACCCAGCATTTT

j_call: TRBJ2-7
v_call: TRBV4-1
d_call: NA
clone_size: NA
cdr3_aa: CASSQVQGTFYEQYF
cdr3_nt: TGCGCCAGCAGCCAAGTCCAGGGGACATTCTACGAGCAGTACTTC

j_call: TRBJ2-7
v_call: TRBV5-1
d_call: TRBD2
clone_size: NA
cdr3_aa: CASSSSRGGSGGYEQYF
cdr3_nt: TGCGCCAGCAGCTCCTCCCGGGGGGGTAGCGGGGGTTACGAGCAGTACTTC

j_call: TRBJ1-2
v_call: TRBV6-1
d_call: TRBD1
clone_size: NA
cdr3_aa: CASIEGARGYGYTF
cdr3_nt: TGTGCCAGCATAGAGGGGGCGCGGGGCTATGGCTACACCTTC

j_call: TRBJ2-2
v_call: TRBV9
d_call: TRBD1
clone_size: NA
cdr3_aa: CASSVEVGGANTGELFF
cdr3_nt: TGTGCCAGCAGCGTAGAGGTAGGGGGCGCGAACACCGGGGAGCTGTTTTTT

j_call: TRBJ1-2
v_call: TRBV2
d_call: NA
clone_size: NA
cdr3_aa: CASSPTAPIGGDIYGYTF
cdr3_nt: TGTGCCAGCAGTCCGACCGCCCCAATAGGGGGGGATATCTATGGCTACACCTTC

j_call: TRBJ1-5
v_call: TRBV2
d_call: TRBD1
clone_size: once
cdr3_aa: CASSEGPGQGNQPQHF
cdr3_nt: TGTGCCAGCAGTGAAGGTCCGGGACAGGGGAACCAGCCCCAGCATTTT

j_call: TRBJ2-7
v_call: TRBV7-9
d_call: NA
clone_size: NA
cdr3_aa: CASSLAGMEAYEQYF
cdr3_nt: TGTGCCAGCAGCTTGGCGGGGATGGAGGCCTACGAGCAGTACTTC

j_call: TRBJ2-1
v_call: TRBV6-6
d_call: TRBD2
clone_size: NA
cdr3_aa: CASSFPSSGNEQFF
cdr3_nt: TGTGCCAGCAGCTTTCCCTCTAGCGGCAATGAGCAGTTCTTC

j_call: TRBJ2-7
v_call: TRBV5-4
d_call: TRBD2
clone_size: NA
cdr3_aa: CASSLRSGTYEQYF
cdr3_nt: TGTGCCAGCAGCTTGAGGAGCGGGACCTACGAGCAGTACTTC

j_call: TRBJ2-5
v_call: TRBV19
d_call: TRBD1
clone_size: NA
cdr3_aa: CASSIALTGTETQYF
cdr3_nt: TGTGCCAGTAGTATAGCCCTGACAGGGACAGAGACCCAGTACTTC

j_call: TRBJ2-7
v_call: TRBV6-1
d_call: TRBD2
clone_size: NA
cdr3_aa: CASRVTSGVTYEQYF
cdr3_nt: TGTGCCAGCAGGGTTACTAGCGGGGTAACCTACGAGCAGTACTTC

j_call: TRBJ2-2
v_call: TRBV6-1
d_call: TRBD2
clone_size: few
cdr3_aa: CASSERVAGEDTGELFF
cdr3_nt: TGTGCCAGCAGTGAAAGGGTAGCGGGGGAGGACACCGGGGAGCTGTTTTTT

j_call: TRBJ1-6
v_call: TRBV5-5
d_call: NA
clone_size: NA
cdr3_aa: CASSLGVGSRTYNSPLHF
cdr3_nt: TGTGCCAGCAGCTTGGGTGTTGGGAGTCGGACCTATAATTCACCCCTCCACTTT

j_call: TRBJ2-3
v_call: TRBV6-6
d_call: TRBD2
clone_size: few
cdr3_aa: CASMFGGGFTDTQYF
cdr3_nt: TGTGCCAGCATGTTCGGCGGGGGATTCACAGATACGCAGTATTTT

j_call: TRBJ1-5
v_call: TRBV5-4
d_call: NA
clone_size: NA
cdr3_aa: CASTPWIRGHKVDQPQHF
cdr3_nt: TGTGCCAGCACTCCCTGGATCAGGGGTCATAAGGTGGATCAGCCCCAGCATTTT

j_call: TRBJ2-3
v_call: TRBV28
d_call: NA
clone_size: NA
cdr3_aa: CASRAGGTELDTQYF
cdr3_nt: TGTGCCAGCAGGGCCGGAGGAACAGAGCTAGATACGCAGTATTTT

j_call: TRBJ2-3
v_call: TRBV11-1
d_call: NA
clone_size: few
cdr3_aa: CASSPPSPDTQYF
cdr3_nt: TGTGCCAGCAGCCCCCCCTCCCCAGATACGCAGTATTTT

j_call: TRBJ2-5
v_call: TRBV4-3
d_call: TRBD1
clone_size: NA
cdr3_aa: CASSQGADRYQETQYF
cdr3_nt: TGCGCCAGCAGCCAAGGGGCGGACAGGTACCAAGAGACCCAGTACTTC

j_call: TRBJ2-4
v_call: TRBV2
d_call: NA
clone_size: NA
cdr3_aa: CASCAEDLAKNIQYF
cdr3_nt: TGTGCCAGCTGTGCCGAGGATTTAGCCAAAAACATTCAGTACTTC

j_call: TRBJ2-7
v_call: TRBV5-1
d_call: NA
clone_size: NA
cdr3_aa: CASSPQGSEQYF
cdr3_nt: TGCGCCAGCAGCCCCCAGGGCTCCGAGCAGTACTTC

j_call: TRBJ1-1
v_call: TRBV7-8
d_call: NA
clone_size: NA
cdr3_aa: CASSPTTGSEAFF
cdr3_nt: TGTGCCAGCAGTCCTACTACAGGGTCTGAAGCTTTCTTC

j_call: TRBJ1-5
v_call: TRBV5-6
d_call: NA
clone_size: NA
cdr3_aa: CASSLGSQPQHF
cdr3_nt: TGTGCCAGCAGCTTGGGGAGTCAGCCCCAGCATTTT

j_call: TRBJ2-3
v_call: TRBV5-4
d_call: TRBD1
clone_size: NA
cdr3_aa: CASSLAGGQGRNTQYF
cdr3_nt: TGTGCCAGCAGCTTGGCTGGTGGACAGGGGAGGAATACGCAGTATTTT

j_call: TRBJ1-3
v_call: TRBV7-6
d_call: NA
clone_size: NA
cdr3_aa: CASSFAGTWTGNTIYF
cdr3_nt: TGTGCCAGCAGCTTCGCAGGGACATGGACTGGAAACACCATATATTTT

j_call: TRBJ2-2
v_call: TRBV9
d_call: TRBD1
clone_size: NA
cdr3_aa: CASSVQGDIGELFF
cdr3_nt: TGTGCCAGCAGCGTACAGGGGGACATCGGGGAGCTGTTTTTT

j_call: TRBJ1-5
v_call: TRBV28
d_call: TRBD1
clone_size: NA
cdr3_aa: CASRPGQGKSNQPQHF
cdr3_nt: TGTGCCAGCAGACCCGGACAGGGGAAAAGCAATCAGCCCCAGCATTTT

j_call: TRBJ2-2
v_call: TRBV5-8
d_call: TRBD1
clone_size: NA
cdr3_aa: CASSFGQGNTGELFF
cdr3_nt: TGTGCCAGCAGCTTCGGACAGGGTAACACCGGGGAGCTGTTTTTT

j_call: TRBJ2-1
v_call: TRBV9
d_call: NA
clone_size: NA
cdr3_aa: CASSVVAEPYNEQFF
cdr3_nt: TGTGCCAGCAGCGTAGTAGCGGAGCCGTACAATGAGCAGTTCTTC